The 8 T cell receptor beta chains given below trace back to one sample, sequenced in a study of cytomegalovirus exposure and HLA in healthy donors. Libraries were prepared by immunoSEQ multiplex PCR; TCRdb keeps only in-frame clonotypes and omits some of them. Of approximately 200,000 clones listed, 80% to 90% are singletons. Sequencing used PBMCs. The receptors come from a woman in her twenties or thirties in good health and CMV-seronegative.

The chain combines TRBV15 with TRBJ2-1; possibly TRBD1 for D (5 bases). Trimming removed 1 base from V and 9 bases from J, with 19 bases in between. Germline V gene sequence: CDR1 LNHNV, CDR2 YYDKDF (reference sequence). CDR3 length equals 16 residues. CDR3 loop: CATSRVRVELLSEQFF. CDR3 bases: TGTGCCACCAGCAGAGTCAGGGTTGAGCTGTTAAGTGAGCAGTTCTTC. Complete variable domain (other parts from reference TRBV15 and TRBJ2-1): DAMVIQNPRYQVTQFGKPVTLSCSQTLNHNVMYWYQQKSSQAPKLLFHYYDKDFNNEADTPDNFQSRRPNTSFCFLDIRSPGLGDTAMYLCATSRVRVELLSEQFFGPGTRLTVL.

The chain is built from TRBV9 and TRBJ1-2, with D possibly being TRBD1 (5 bases). CDR1 SGDLS and CDR2 YYNGEE come from the germline V gene. Trimming shortened V by 7 bases and J by 5 bases, and 18 bases separated the two germline ends. This CDR3 spans 14 amino acids. CDR3 residues: CASATTGTEYGYTF. The CDR3 DNA follows: TGTGCCAGCGCCACCACCGGGACTGAGTATGGCTACACCTTC.

The rearrangement links TRBV7-2 to TRBJ2-3; tentatively, D is TRBD2 (6 bases). Germline V gene lookup returns CDR1 SGHTA and CDR2 FQGNSA. V lost 3 bases, J lost 7 bases, and 17 bases lay in between. The CDR3 covers 15 residues. CDR3: CASSFTTSGTYTQYF. The CDR3 DNA reads as TGTGCCAGCAGCTTCACGACTAGTGGAACATATACGCAGTATTTT.

This chain joins TRBV5-4 and TRBJ2-1; TRBD1 agrees at 7 bases. V was pared by 4 bases and J by 8 bases, with 6 bases of the junction left unmatched. This CDR3 region has 13 residues. Looked up from germline, CDR1 is SGHNT and CDR2 is YYREEE (reference sequence). CDR3 amino acids: CASSGGQAHEQFF. Here the CDR3 DNA reads TGTGCCAGCAGCGGTGGACAGGCCCATGAGCAGTTCTTC.

The chain uses TRBV11-2 and TRBJ2-7, with D perhaps matching TRBD2 (6 bases). The V end was cut by 5 bases, the J end by 3 bases, with 17 bases between. Per the germline V gene, CDR1 is SGHAT and CDR2 is FQNNGV. The CDR3 is made up of 15 amino acids. CDR3 DNA: TGTGCCAGCAGCCCTCTTAGTGCGGGGAACTACGAGCAGTACTTC. As protein: CASSPLSAGNYEQYF.

With respect to this clone: Other DNA sequences within the sample encode an identical CDR3. V and J are TRBV5-1 and TRBJ1-1; 7 bases align to TRBD1. Per the germline V gene, CDR1 is SGHRS and CDR2 is YFSETQ. V gave up 2 bases and J gave up 5 bases; unmatched junction bases: 0. The CDR3 has 12 residues. The CDR3 region is CASSLQGTEAFF. The CDR3, as DNA: TGCGCCAGCAGCTTACAGGGGACTGAAGCTTTCTTT.

This sequence joins TRBV28 and TRBJ2-7; TRBD1 matches at 7 bases. J was trimmed by 2 bases and V by 3 bases; bases with no gene match: 1. Germline V gene data show CDR1 as MDHEN and CDR2 as SYDVKM. This CDR3 comprises 13 residues. The chain's CDR3 is CASSLGQTYEQYF. The CDR3, as DNA: TGTGCCAGCAGTTTGGGACAGACCTACGAGCAGTACTTC.

This chain links TRBV5-6 with TRBJ1-5; 7 bases are a match to TRBD1. The CDR3 has 15 residues. J gave up 5 bases and V 1 base, and 6 bases lay outside the gene matches. Germline lookup yields CDR1 SGHDT and CDR2 YYEEEE. CDR3 loop: CASSLTGVRDQPQHF. CDR3 nucleotide sequence: TGTGCCAGCAGCTTGACAGGGGTCCGCGATCAGCCCCAGCATTTT.